A single sample gave rise to the 14 T cell receptor beta chains below, sequenced in a study of shared clonotypes between healthy human individuals. Only in-frame clones appear in the TCRdb table, and some are missing; sequencing was by immunoSEQ multiplex PCR. Seen here are about 490,000 clones, approximately 78% observed once, and the top ten hold around 13%. Sequenced sample: PBMCs. The origin of the receptors is a woman aged 40 to 50 in good health. Some clones in this sample may be carry-over from other donors' samples.

This clone was picked up one time. V is TRBV20-1 and J is TRBJ2-7; D may correspond to TRBD1 or TRBD2 (5 bases each). CDR1 and CDR2 (germline): DFQATT, SNEGSKA (reference sequence). V was pared by 6 bases and J by 3 bases, with 9 bases between. This CDR3 is built from 11 residues. Here the CDR3 DNA reads TGCAGTGCAGGGACCTACTACGAGCAGTACTTC. This encodes CSAGTYYEQYF.

This chain joins TRBV14 and TRBJ2-1; 9 nucleotides agree with TRBD2. The V gene's germline CDR1 is SGHDN and CDR2 FVKESK. The V and J ends lost 2 bases and 7 bases, in that order; junction bases with no gene match: 9. The CDR3 contains 16 residues. Here the CDR3 DNA reads TGTGCCAGCAGCCAATTGCGTGTGAGCGGGGGGAATGAGCAGTTCTTC. Translated: CASSQLRVSGGNEQFF.

This sequence joins TRBV28 and TRBJ1-2; 10 bases are a match to TRBD1. The junction had 4 bases not matched to a gene; V was cut back by 6 bases and J by 6 bases. From germline, CDR1 is MDHEN and CDR2 SYDVKM. The CDR3 totals 13 residues. For the CDR3, the DNA is TGTGCCAGCAGCCAGGGACAGGGGAATGGCTACACCTTC. It yields the protein CASSQGQGNGYTF.

The rearrangement joins TRBV5-6 to TRBJ2-2; weak D call: TRBD2 (5 bases). CDR3 length: 15 amino acids. The germline gives CDR1 SGHDT, CDR2 YYEEEE. Trimming removed 0 bases at V and 6 bases at J, with 12 bases between. In nucleotides, the CDR3 is TGTGCCAGCAGCTTGGTTAGGACTTCGGCCGGGGAGCTGTTTTTT. It yields the protein CASSLVRTSAGELFF.

V is TRBV4-1 and J is TRBJ1-3, with a possible D match to TRBD1 (6 bases). Germline CDR1 MGHRA, CDR2 YSYEKL. This CDR3 comprises 20 residues. Trimming took off 6 bases at V and 1 base at J, with 28 bases between the two ends. The DNA for the CDR3 is TGCGCCAGCAGTCGGGGACATATCCTTGTCCCGGCCCAGTCTGGAAACACCATATATTTT. Encoded protein: CASSRGHILVPAQSGNTIYF.

V and J are TRBV30 and TRBJ2-7, with D uncertain. Per germline, CDR1 GTSNPN and CDR2 SVGIG (reference sequence). The CDR3 sequence is 11 residues long. Trimming removed 2 bases from V and 6 bases from J, with 8 bases in between. The CDR3 sequence: CAWSRSGEQYF. For the CDR3, the DNA is TGTGCCTGGAGTAGGAGTGGCGAGCAGTACTTC.

The chain joins TRBV10-3 to TRBJ2-1; TRBD2 might be the D (6 bases). The germline CDR1 and CDR2 sequences are ENHRY and SYGVKD. Trimming stripped 7 bases from V and 2 bases from J, with 12 bases between. CDR3 length equals 14 residues. As DNA, the CDR3 is TGTGCCATCATATGGGAGGACACCTACAATGAGCAGTTCTTC. Translation gives CAIIWEDTYNEQFF.

The chain joins TRBV4-2 to TRBJ2-3, with 9 bases identical to TRBD1. The trim removed 3 bases at V and 2 bases at J, leaving 3 bases unmatched. Germline loops: CDR1 LGHNA, CDR2 YNFKEQ. The CDR3 totals 15 residues. CDR3 sequence: CASSHGQGFTDTQYF. The CDR3 nucleotides are TGTGCCAGCAGCCACGGACAGGGGTTCACAGATACGCAGTATTTT.

The rearrangement joins TRBV5-4 to TRBJ1-1; D unclear. Per germline, CDR1 SGHNT and CDR2 YYREEE (reference sequence). CDR3 length: 14 amino acids. Trimming took 0 bases from V and 4 from J, leaving 10 bases between them. The CDR3: CASSLGPDITEAFF. In DNA, the CDR3 is TGTGCCAGCAGCTTGGGGCCTGATATCACTGAAGCTTTCTTT.

The chain joins TRBV7-7 to TRBJ1-1; TRBD1 is a possible D gene (5 bases). The CDR3 runs 13 residues. CDR1 and CDR2 from the germline V gene are SSHAT and FNYEAQ (reference sequence). The V end was cut by 5 bases, the J end by 3 bases, with 10 bases between. This chain's CDR3 is CASSLGEDTEAFF. The DNA for the CDR3 is TGTGCCAGCAGCCTAGGGGAGGACACTGAAGCTTTCTTT.

V and J are TRBV5-6 and TRBJ2-7; 9 nucleotides align to TRBD2. The J segment lost 5 bases and the V segment lost 2 bases, leaving 5 bases of the junction unmatched. Germline values: CDR1 SGHDT, CDR2 YYEEEE. The CDR3 spans 14 residues. The CDR3 DNA sequence: TGTGCCAGCAGCTTTAGCGGGAGTCGGAACGAGCAGTACTTC. It yields the protein CASSFSGSRNEQYF.

The CDR3 region is CASSWGGQVLYEQYF. CDR3 nucleotides: TGTGCCAGCAGCTGGGGGGGACAGGTCCTCTACGAGCAGTACTTC. This chain connects TRBV5-4 to TRBJ2-7; D may be TRBD1 (8 bases). CDR3 length: 15 residues. Germline V CDR1 and CDR2: SGHNT, YYREEE (reference sequence). V was clipped by 3 bases and J by 3 bases, with 16 bases between them.

A remark on this clone: With a much larger clone just one base away, this may be a read error. Other DNA sequences within the sample encode an identical CDR3. The V and J genes are TRBV5-4 and TRBJ2-3, with TRBD2 identical over 9 bases. J was trimmed by 6 bases and V by 0 bases; bases with no gene match: 5. Germline V lookup: CDR1 SGHNT, CDR2 YYREEE (reference sequence). The CDR3 is made up of 15 amino acids. CDR3 DNA sequence: TGTGCCAGCAGCTTGGAGCGGGAGGCTGGGGATACGCAGTATTTT. Protein: CASSLEREAGDTQYF.

The chain carries TRBV6-5 and TRBJ2-1; 10 bases align to TRBD2. V lost 6 bases and J lost 4; bases outside the gene matches: 6. There are 15 residues in the CDR3. Germline loops: CDR1 MNHEY, CDR2 SVGAGI. DNA of the CDR3: TGTGCCAGCAGCCAGCGGGAGGGGGGTTACAATGAGCAGTTCTTC. Residues: CASSQREGGYNEQFF.